This T cell receptor (beta chain) was found in a study of PD-L1 blockade in urothelial cancer. Indicated time point: pretreatment peripheral blood. Clones were sequenced by immunoSEQ multiplex PCR, and TCRdb holds only the in-frame ones, with some missing. The data contain some 87,000 clones, around 87% of them seen just once; the ten biggest clones take up 1.5% to 2.5%. Between the trimmed V and J ends, which lost 0 bases and 1 base, there was a span of 4 bases. CDR1 SGHRS and CDR2 YFSETQ come from the germline V gene. The CDR3 contains 13 residues. This clone was counted a few times. The sequences come from PBMCs, collected around atezolizumab (anti-PD-L1) treatment. The chain joins TRBV5-1 to TRBJ1-1, with D unclear. This sequence originates from a man between 60 and 70 years old with urothelial cancer. The CDR3 region is CASSLGPNTEAFF. The CDR3 DNA reads TGCGCCAGCAGCTTGGGGCCGAACACTGAAGCTTTCTTT.